This passage covers 15 T cell receptor beta chains from one sample sequenced in a study of OX40 agonist ivuxolimab in advanced cancers. The assay was immunoSEQ multiplex PCR, and TCRdb's table has in-frame clones only and misses some. The sample shows about 20,000 clones, less than 85% of them seen only once. The sample in question was CD4+ or CD8+ T cells sorted from blood, obtained in a trial of the OX40 agonist ivuxolimab. All receptors come from an adult with an advanced solid tumor such as melanoma, head and neck, liver or kidney cancer.

The chain carries TRBV5-5 and TRBJ2-7; the D gene is possibly TRBD2 (5 bases). Trimming shortened V by 5 bases and J by 2 bases, and 14 bases separated the two germline ends. This CDR3 is 14 amino acids long. Germline values: CDR1 SGHKS, CDR2 YYEKEE (reference sequence). The CDR3: CASRPTTRPYEQYF. The DNA for the CDR3 is TGTGCCAGCAGACCGACTACCAGGCCCTACGAGCAGTACTTC.

This chain uses TRBV4-3 with TRBJ1-2; 10 positions match TRBD1. Germline trimming cut 1 base from V and 4 bases from J; bases unmatched to any gene: 9. Germline V CDR1 and CDR2: LGHNA, YSLEER. The CDR3 runs 17 residues. Here the CDR3 reads CASSQGATGGATYGYTF. In DNA form, the CDR3 reads TGCGCCAGCAGCCAAGGCGCGACAGGGGGCGCGACCTATGGCTACACCTTC.

The genes are TRBV27 and TRBJ2-7, with D tentatively TRBD1 (5 bases). CDR3 length: 13 residues. Germline V lookup: CDR1 MNHEY, CDR2 SMNVEV (reference sequence). The V end was cut by 3 bases, the J end by 5 bases, with 11 bases between. The CDR3 sequence: CASSFAGFNEQYF. In nucleotides, the CDR3 is TGTGCCAGCAGTTTTGCAGGGTTCAACGAGCAGTACTTC.

The gene calls are TRBV7-9 and TRBJ2-5; D might be TRBD2 (7 bases). The CDR3 is 15 residues long. Trimming removed 1 base at V and 6 bases at J, with 15 bases between. Germline CDR1 is SEHNR and CDR2 is FQNEAQ (reference sequence). The DNA for the CDR3 is TGTGCCAGCAGCTTAGTGGCTTCGGGGGGCCAGACCCAGTACTTC. This sequence encodes CASSLVASGGQTQYF.

The chain uses TRBV4-3 and TRBJ2-7, with 8 positions matching TRBD1. Germline V gives CDR1 LGHNA, CDR2 YSLEER. J was trimmed by 5 bases and V by 1 base; bases with no gene match: 4. The CDR3 totals 14 residues. CDR3 bases: TGCGCCAGCAGCCAAGCAGACAGGGGCCACGAGCAGTACTTC. Amino acids: CASSQADRGHEQYF.

This rearrangement joins TRBV6-1 to TRBJ2-5; D is uncertain. Germline V gene sequence: CDR1 MNHNS, CDR2 SASEGT. The V and J ends lost 1 base and 2 bases respectively, with 8 bases between them. CDR3 length: 14 residues. CDR3 DNA sequence: TGTGCCAGCAGTGAAGTTCTCAGTCAAGAGACCCAGTACTTC. Protein: CASSEVLSQETQYF.

This clone was seen a few times. Its ends do not fully match the called genes, so a read error is possible. The V and J genes are TRBV7-2 and TRBJ1-1; D uncertain. Per germline, CDR1 SGHTA and CDR2 FQGNSA. The CDR3 consists of 10 residues. The CDR3 loop reads CASSLGLISF. DNA of the CDR3: TGTGCCAGCAGCTTAGGGCTCATTTCATTT. Variable domain in full (rest from reference TRBV7-2 and TRBJ1-1): GAGVSQSPSNKVTEKGKDVELRCDPISGHTALYWYRQSLGQGLEFLIYFQGNSAPDKSGLPSDRFSAERTGGSVSTLTIQRTQQEDSAVYLCASSLGLISFGQGTRLTVV.

The rearrangement joins TRBV5-5 to TRBJ1-1; 10 bases are shared with TRBD1. The germline V gene encodes CDR1 SGHKS and CDR2 YYEKEE (reference sequence). V lost 1 base and J lost 4; bases outside the gene matches: 13. The CDR3 is 18 amino acids. CDR3 protein: CASSLIFRLDRGSTEAFF. The CDR3 DNA follows: TGTGCCAGCAGCTTGATCTTTCGCTTGGACAGGGGGAGCACTGAAGCTTTCTTT.

V usage is TRBV7-9 and J usage is TRBJ2-5, with a possible D match to TRBD1 (5 bases). Germline V gene lookup returns CDR1 SEHNR and CDR2 FQNEAQ (reference sequence). This CDR3 contains 14 residues. V lost 4 bases and J lost 0, with 9 bases in between. CDR3 amino acids: CASSSARDQETQYF. The CDR3 DNA sequence: TGTGCCAGCAGCTCCGCCAGGGACCAAGAGACCCAGTACTTC.

This clone has just a few counts. The chain is built from TRBV25-1 and TRBJ2-7; no firm D call. The CDR3 runs 14 residues. The V and J ends lost 1 base and 7 bases respectively, with 14 bases between them. Germline V gives CDR1 MGHDK, CDR2 SYGVNS. CDR3 loop: CASSELNGYTEQYF. In nucleotides, the CDR3 is TGTGCCAGCAGTGAATTGAACGGGTATACGGAGCAGTACTTC.

The chain employs TRBV7-6 and TRBJ2-5; D gene uncertain. Trimming pared 5 bases from V and 0 bases from J, leaving 7 bases between. Germline CDR1 is SGHVS and CDR2 is FNYEAQ. CDR3 length: 13 residues. The CDR3 sequence is CASSPLNQETQYF. CDR3 in DNA: TGTGCCAGCAGCCCTCTCAACCAAGAGACCCAGTACTTC.

The CDR3 protein is CASILTGEVRPQHF. In DNA form, the CDR3 reads TGTGCCAGCATTCTAACAGGTGAAGTAAGGCCCCAGCATTTT. The chain joins TRBV28 to TRBJ1-5; a weak D match, TRBD1 (5 bases). Trimming took 7 bases from V and 9 from J, leaving 19 bases between them. The CDR3 spans 14 residues. The germline V gene has CDR1 MDHEN and CDR2 SYDVKM. Full variable domain (remainder filled in from reference TRBV28 and TRBJ1-5): DVKVTQSSRYLVKRTGEKVFLECVQDMDHENMFWYRQDPGLGLRLIYFSYDVKMKEKGDIPEGYSVSREKKERFSLILESASTNQTSMYLCASILTGEVRPQHFGDGTRLSIL.

J is TRBJ2-6 and V is TRBV7-9; 8 positions agree with TRBD1. The CDR3 runs 17 residues. Losses at the gene ends were 5 bases for V and 2 bases for J; bases not matched to a gene: 8. Germline CDR1 and CDR2: SEHNR and FQNEAQ (reference sequence). The CDR3 spells CASSARTGWPGANVLTF. DNA of the CDR3: TGTGCCAGCAGCGCAAGGACAGGGTGGCCTGGGGCCAACGTCCTGACTTTC.

This sequence joins TRBV13 and TRBJ2-7, with TRBD1 identical over 7 bases. The germline CDR1 and CDR2 sequences are PRHDT and FYEKMQ (reference sequence). After removal of 5 bases from V and 0 bases from J, the junction contained 10 bases not matched to a gene. CDR3 length: 16 amino acids. CDR3 bases: TGTGCCAGCAGCGGGCCCGGACAGGTCAGCTCCTACGAGCAGTACTTC. This sequence encodes CASSGPGQVSSYEQYF.

The chain is built from TRBV4-3 and TRBJ2-7; 8 nucleotides align to TRBD2. CDR1 LGHNA and CDR2 YSLEER come from the germline V gene. V trimming: 4 bases; J trimming: 3 bases; junction bases outside the gene matches: 11. This CDR3 region has 16 residues. Here the CDR3 reads CASSPSSGGTLYEQYF. The CDR3 DNA reads as TGCGCCAGCAGCCCGTCGAGCGGGGGAACACTCTACGAGCAGTACTTC.